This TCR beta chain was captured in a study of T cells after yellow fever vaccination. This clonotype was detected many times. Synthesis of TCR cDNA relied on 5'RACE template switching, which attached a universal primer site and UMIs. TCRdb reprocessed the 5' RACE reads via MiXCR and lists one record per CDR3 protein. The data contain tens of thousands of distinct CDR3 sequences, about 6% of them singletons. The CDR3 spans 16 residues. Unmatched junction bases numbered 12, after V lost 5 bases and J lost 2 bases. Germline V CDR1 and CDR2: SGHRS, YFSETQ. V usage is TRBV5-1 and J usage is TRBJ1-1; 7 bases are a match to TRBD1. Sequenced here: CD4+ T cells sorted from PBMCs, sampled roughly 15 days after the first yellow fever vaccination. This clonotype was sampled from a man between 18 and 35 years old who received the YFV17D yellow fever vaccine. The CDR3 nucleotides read TGCGCCAGCAGGGAAAGCGCCGGGACAGTTAACACTGAAGCTTTCTTT. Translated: CASRESAGTVNTEAFF.